These T cell receptor beta chains were read from a single sample in a study of blood T cell repertoires in COVID-19. TCRdb's copy holds only in-frame clones and misses some; the assay was immunoSEQ multiplex PCR. The sample holds fewer than 150,000 clones, less than 90% seen once. The material sequenced was PBMCs or T cells enriched from blood (not recorded which). Receptors originate from a man aged 25 to 45 who had recovered from COVID-19. Both conserved end residues are part of each CDR3. The D gene is left open where the match is weak. Only part of the rows carry a size: once, few, many, or a class if the clone is expanded.

J gene	D gene	clone size	V gene	CDR3 DNA	CDR3 protein
TRBJ2-3	.	.	TRBV9	TGTGCCAGCAGCGTCGGGCAGGGGTCAGATACGCAGTATTTT	CASSVGQGSDTQYF
TRBJ2-2	.	.	TRBV9	TGTGCCAGCAGCGTCATGGGCCCCCCGAACACCGGGGAGCTGTTTTTT	CASSVMGPPNTGELFF
TRBJ1-6	TRBD1	.	TRBV4-1	TGCGCCAGCAGCCAAGATCGGGACAGGTTCCTTAATTCACCCCTCCACTTT	CASSQDRDRFLNSPLHF
TRBJ1-5	.	.	TRBV19	TGTGCCAGTAGTATTCTGCAGGGGTATAGCAATCAGCCCCAGCATTTT	CASSILQGYSNQPQHF
TRBJ1-6	.	.	TRBV9	TGTGCCAGCAGCGGTTCCTGGAGCTCCTATAATTCACCCCTCCACTTT	CASSGSWSSYNSPLHF
TRBJ1-5	.	.	TRBV18	TGTGCCAGCTCACTACAGGGTGAGAATCAGCCCCAGCATTTT	CASSLQGENQPQHF
TRBJ1-2	TRBD1	.	TRBV5-6	TGTGCCAGCAGCCCCGGGACAGGAAAGGGCTATGGCTACACCTTC	CASSPGTGKGYGYTF
TRBJ1-2	TRBD1	once	TRBV19	TGTGCCACCTTCGGAGACGGCGACAGGGCACCCTATGGCTACACCTTC	CATFGDGDRAPYGYTF
TRBJ1-1	TRBD1	.	TRBV12-3/TRBV12-4	TGTGCCAGCAGTTCGACAGGGACCACTGAAGCTTTCTTT	CASSSTGTTEAFF
TRBJ1-3	.	.	TRBV5-1	TGCGCCAGCAGCCTCCCGGGGGCTGGAAACACCATATATTTT	CASSLPGAGNTIYF